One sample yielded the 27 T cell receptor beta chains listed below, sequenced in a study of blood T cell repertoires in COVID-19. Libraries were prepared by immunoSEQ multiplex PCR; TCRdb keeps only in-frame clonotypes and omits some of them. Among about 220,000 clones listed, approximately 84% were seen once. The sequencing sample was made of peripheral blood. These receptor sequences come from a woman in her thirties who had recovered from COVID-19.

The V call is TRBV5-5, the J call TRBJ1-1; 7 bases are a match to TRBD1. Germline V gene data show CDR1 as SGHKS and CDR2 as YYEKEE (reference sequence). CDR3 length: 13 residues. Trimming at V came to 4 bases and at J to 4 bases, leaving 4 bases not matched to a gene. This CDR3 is CASSTYRGTEAFF. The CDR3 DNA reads TGTGCCAGCAGCACCTACAGGGGCACTGAAGCTTTCTTT. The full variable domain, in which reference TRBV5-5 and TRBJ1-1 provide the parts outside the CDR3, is DAGVTQSPTHLIKTRGQQVTLRCSPISGHKSVSWYQQVLGQGPQFIFQYYEKEERGRGNFPDRFSARQFPNYSSELNVNALLLGDSALYLCASSTYRGTEAFFGQGTRLTVV.

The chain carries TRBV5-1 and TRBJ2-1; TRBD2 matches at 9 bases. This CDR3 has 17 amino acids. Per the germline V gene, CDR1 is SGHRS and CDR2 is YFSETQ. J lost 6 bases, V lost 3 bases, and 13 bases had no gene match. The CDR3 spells CASSSLAGAVLGNEQFF. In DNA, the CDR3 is TGCGCCAGCAGCTCTTTAGCGGGAGCCGTCCTGGGCAATGAGCAGTTCTTC. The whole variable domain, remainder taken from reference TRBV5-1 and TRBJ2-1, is KAGVTQTPRYLIKTRGQQVTLSCSPISGHRSVSWYQQTPGQGLQFLFEYFSETQRNKGNFPGRFSGRQFSNSRSEMNVSTLELGDSALYLCASSSLAGAVLGNEQFFGPGTRLTVL.

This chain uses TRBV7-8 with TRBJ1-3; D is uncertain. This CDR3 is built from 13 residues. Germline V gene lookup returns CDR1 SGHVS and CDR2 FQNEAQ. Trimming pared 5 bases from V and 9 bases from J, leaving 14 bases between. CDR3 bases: TGTGCCAGCAGCCTTGAGGCCGGGATCACCATATATTTT. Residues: CASSLEAGITIYF.

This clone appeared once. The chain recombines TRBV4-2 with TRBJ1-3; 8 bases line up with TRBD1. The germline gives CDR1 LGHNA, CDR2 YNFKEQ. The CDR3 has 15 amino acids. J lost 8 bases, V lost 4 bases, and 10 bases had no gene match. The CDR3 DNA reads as TGTGCCAGCAGCCTCGATCCGGACAGGGAAGACACCATATATTTT. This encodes CASSLDPDREDTIYF.

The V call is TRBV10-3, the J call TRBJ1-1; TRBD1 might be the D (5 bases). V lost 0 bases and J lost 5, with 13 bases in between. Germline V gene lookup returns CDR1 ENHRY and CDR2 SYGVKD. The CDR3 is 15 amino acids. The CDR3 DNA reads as TGTGCCATCAGTGAGTCCGGGGGGGGGTTTACTGAAGCTTTCTTT. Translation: CAISESGGGFTEAFF.

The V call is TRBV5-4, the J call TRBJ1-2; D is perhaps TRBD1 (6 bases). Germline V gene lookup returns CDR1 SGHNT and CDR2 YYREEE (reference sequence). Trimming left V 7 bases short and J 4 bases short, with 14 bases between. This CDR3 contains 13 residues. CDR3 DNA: TGTGCCAGCTGCACAGGGAACTCCTATGGCTACACCTTC. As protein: CASCTGNSYGYTF.

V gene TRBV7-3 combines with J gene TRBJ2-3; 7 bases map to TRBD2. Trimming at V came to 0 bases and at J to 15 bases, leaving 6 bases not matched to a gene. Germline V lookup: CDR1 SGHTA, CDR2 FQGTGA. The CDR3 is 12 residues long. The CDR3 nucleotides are TGTGCCAGCAGCTTAACTAGCGGGCGACCCTATTTT. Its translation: CASSLTSGRPYF.

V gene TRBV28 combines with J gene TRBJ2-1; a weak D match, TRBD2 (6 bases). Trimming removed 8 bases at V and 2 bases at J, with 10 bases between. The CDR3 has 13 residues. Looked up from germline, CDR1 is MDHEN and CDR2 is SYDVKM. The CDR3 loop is CASRDWAYNEQFF. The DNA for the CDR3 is TGTGCCAGCCGGGACTGGGCCTACAATGAGCAGTTCTTC.

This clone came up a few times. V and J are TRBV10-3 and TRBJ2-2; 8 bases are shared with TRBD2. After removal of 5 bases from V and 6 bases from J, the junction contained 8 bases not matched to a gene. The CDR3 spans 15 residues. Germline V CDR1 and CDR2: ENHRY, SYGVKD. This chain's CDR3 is CAISPKSGSAGELFF. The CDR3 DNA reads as TGTGCCATCAGTCCTAAAAGCGGGAGTGCCGGGGAGCTGTTTTTT.

The CDR3: CASSYSPNRAGGQYF. CDR3 nucleotide sequence: TGTGCCAGCAGTTACTCGCCTAACAGGGCAGGAGGGCAGTACTTC. V and J are TRBV6-5 and TRBJ2-7, with D perhaps matching TRBD1 (6 bases). Germline V gives CDR1 MNHEY, CDR2 SVGAGI. The CDR3 runs to 15 residues. Trimming removed 0 bases at V and 9 bases at J, with 18 bases between.

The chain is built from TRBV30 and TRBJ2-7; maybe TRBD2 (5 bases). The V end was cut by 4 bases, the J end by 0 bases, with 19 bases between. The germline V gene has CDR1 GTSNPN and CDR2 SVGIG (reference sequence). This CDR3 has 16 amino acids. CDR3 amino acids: CAWKPPRDLSSYEQYF. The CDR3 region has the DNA TGTGCCTGGAAACCTCCTCGGGATCTAAGCTCCTACGAGCAGTACTTC.

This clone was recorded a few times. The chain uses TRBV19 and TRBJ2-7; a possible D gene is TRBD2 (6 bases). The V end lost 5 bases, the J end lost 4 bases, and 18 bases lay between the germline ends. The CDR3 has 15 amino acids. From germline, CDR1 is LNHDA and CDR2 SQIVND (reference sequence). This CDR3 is CASSPQPGVGYEQYF. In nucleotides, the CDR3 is TGTGCCAGTAGTCCGCAGCCGGGAGTGGGGTACGAGCAGTACTTC.

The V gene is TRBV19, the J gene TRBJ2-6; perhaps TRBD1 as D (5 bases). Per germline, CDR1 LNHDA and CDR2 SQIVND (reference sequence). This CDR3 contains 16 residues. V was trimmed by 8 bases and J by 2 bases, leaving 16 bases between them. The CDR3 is CASSDKRSPGANVLTF. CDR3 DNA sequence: TGTGCCAGTTCGGACAAACGGTCGCCTGGGGCCAACGTCCTGACTTTC.

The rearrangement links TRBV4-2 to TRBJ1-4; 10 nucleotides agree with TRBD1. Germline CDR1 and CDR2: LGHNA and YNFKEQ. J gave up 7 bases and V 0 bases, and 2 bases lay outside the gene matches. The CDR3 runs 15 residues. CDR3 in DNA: TGTGCCAGCAGCCAAGATAGGGACAGGGGTGAAAAACTGTTTTTT. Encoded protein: CASSQDRDRGEKLFF.

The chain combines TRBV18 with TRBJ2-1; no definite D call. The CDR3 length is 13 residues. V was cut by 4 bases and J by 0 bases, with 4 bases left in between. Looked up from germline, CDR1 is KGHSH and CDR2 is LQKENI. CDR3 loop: CASSQSSYNEQFF. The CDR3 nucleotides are TGTGCCAGCTCACAGAGCTCCTACAATGAGCAGTTCTTC.

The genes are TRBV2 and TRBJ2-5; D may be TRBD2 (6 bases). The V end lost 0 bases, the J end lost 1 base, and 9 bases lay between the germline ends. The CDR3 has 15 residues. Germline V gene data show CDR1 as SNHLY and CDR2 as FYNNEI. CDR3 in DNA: TGTGCCAGCAGTGAAGCGGCGGGGACCCAAGAGACCCAGTACTTC. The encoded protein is CASSEAAGTQETQYF.

For the CDR3, the DNA is TGTGCCAGCAGCGCTGAGGGAGGTCGCGGCTACACCTTC. It encodes CASSAEGGRGYTF. The chain employs TRBV11-2 and TRBJ1-2, with D unclear. The germline CDR1 and CDR2 sequences are SGHAT and FQNNGV. The CDR3 sequence is 13 residues long. Trimming took off 5 bases at V and 8 bases at J, with 15 bases between the two ends.

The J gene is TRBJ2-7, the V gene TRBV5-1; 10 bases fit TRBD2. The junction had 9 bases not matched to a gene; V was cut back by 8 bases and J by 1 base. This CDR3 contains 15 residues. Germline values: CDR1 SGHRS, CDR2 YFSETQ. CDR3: CASHAGTSASYEQYF. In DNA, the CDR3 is TGCGCCAGTCACGCCGGGACTAGCGCATCCTACGAGCAGTACTTC. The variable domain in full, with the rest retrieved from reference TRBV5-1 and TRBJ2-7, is KAGVTQTPRYLIKTRGQQVTLSCSPISGHRSVSWYQQTPGQGLQFLFEYFSETQRNKGNFPGRFSGRQFSNSRSEMNVSTLELGDSALYLCASHAGTSASYEQYFGPGTRLTVT.

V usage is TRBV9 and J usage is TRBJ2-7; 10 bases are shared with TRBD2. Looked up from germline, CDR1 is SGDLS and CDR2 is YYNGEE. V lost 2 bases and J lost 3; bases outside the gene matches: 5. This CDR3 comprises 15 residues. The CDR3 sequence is CASSVSSGRVYEQYF. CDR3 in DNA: TGTGCCAGCAGCGTGTCAAGCGGGAGGGTCTACGAGCAGTACTTC.

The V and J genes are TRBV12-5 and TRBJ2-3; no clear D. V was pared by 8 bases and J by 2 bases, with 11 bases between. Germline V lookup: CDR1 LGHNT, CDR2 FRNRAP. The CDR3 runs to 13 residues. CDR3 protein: CASQQQNTDTQYF. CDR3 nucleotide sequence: TGTGCTAGTCAGCAACAGAACACAGATACGCAGTATTTT.

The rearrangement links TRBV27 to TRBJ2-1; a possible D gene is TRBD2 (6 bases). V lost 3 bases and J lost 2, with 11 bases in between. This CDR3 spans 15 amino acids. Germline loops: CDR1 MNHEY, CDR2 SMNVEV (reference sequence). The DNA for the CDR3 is TGTGCCAGCAGTTTTCTTGCTAGCGCCTACAATGAGCAGTTCTTC. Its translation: CASSFLASAYNEQFF.

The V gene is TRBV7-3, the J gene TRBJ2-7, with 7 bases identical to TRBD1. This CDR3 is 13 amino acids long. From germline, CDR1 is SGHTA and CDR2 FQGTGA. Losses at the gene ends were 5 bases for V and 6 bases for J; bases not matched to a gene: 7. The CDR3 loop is CASSLDRVGEQYF. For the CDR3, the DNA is TGTGCCAGCAGCCTTGACAGGGTTGGCGAGCAGTACTTC.

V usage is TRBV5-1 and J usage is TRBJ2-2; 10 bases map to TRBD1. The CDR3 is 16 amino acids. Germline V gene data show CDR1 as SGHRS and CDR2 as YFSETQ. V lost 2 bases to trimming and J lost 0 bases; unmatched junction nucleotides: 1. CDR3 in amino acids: CASSLGQGANTGELFF. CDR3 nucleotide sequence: TGCGCCAGCAGCTTAGGACAGGGGGCGAACACCGGGGAGCTGTTTTTT.

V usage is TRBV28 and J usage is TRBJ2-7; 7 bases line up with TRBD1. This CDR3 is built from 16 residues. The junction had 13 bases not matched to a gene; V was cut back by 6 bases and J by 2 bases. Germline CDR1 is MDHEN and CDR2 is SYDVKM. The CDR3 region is CASSFPRDRVTYEQYF. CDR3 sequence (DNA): TGTGCCAGCAGCTTTCCACGCGACAGGGTAACCTACGAGCAGTACTTC.

In nucleotides, the CDR3 is TGTGCCAGCAGCCAAGATATACGAGCGGGAGGGCCCGGGGAGACCCAGTACTTC. Its protein product is CASSQDIRAGGPGETQYF. The chain employs TRBV4-2 and TRBJ2-5; 10 bases align to TRBD2. Germline CDR1 reads LGHNA; CDR2 reads YNFKEQ. Losses at the gene ends were 0 bases for V and 5 bases for J; bases not matched to a gene: 12. The CDR3 contains 18 residues.

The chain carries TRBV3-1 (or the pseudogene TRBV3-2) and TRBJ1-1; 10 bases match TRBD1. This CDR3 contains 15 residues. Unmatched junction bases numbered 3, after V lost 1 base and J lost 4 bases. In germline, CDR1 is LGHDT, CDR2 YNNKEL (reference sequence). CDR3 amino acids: CASSQGQGASTEAFF. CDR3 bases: TGTGCCAGCAGCCAAGGACAGGGGGCGAGCACTGAAGCTTTCTTT.

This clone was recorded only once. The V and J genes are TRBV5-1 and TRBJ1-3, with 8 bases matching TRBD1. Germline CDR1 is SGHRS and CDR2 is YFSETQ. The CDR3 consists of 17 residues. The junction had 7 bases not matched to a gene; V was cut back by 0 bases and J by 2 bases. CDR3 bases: TGCGCCAGCAGCTTGGACAGGGGGATACGCGCTGGAAACACCATATATTTT. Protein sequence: CASSLDRGIRAGNTIYF. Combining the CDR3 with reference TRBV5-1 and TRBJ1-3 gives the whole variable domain KAGVTQTPRYLIKTRGQQVTLSCSPISGHRSVSWYQQTPGQGLQFLFEYFSETQRNKGNFPGRFSGRQFSNSRSEMNVSTLELGDSALYLCASSLDRGIRAGNTIYFGEGSWLTVV.